Presented here are 24 T cell receptor beta chains from one specimen sequenced in a study of blood T cells in healthy people across ages. Together with a sample-barcoded 5' primer, a J-beta primer mix was included in a second PCR lasting 7 to 11 cycles. Each CDR3 protein is one row after TCRdb ran MiXCR on the 5' RACE reads. The table records hundreds of thousands of distinct CDR3 sequences, approximately 40% of them present only once. The source material was blood. All receptors come from an elderly man in good health.

V gene TRBV20-1 combines with J gene TRBJ2-5, with 13 nucleotides matching TRBD2. Near its end, the DNA agrees better with TRBJ2-7, so the J call may be wrong. CDR1 and CDR2 (germline): DFQATT, SNEGSKA (reference sequence). The CDR3 has 15 amino acids. The CDR3 protein is CSARDRTSGGGEQYF. Here the CDR3 DNA reads TGCAGTGCTAGAGATCGGACTAGCGGGGGAGGCGAGCAGTACTTC.

This clonotype was detected only a few times. V is TRBV6-2 or TRBV6-3 and J is TRBJ1-1, with a possible D match to TRBD1 (5 bases). The CDR3 length is 15 residues. Germline CDR1 reads MNHEY; CDR2 reads SVGEGT. Trimming cost V 0 bases and J 5 bases, with 13 bases left between them. CDR3 in DNA: TGTGCCAGCAGTTACTCGGGATCCCAGGGAACTGAAGCTTTCTTT. Protein sequence: CASSYSGSQGTEAFF.

This clonotype was detected a few times. The gene calls are TRBV11-2 and TRBJ2-1; 9 bases are shared with TRBD2. The CDR3 covers 16 residues. V gave up 6 bases and J gave up 4 bases; unmatched junction bases: 10. CDR1 SGHAT and CDR2 FQNNGV come from the germline V gene. CDR3 DNA sequence: TGTGCCAGCAGACTTAGCGGGAGCTTGGGGTACAATGAGCAGTTCTTC. It specifies CASRLSGSLGYNEQFF.

This clonotype has a handful of counts. The chain links TRBV20-1 to TRBJ1-4; 7 nucleotides match TRBD1. The CDR3 loop spans 14 amino acids. Germline CDR1 and CDR2: DFQATT and SNEGSKA (reference sequence). V was clipped by 0 bases and J by 6 bases; unmatched bases: 4. The CDR3 DNA reads as TGCAGTGCTAGAGAAACCGGGACAGATGAAAAACTGTTTTTT. This translates into CSARETGTDEKLFF.

The chain is built from TRBV20-1 and TRBJ1-1; D unresolved. Germline CDR1 and CDR2: DFQATT and SNEGSKA (reference sequence). V was trimmed by 6 bases and J by 0 bases, leaving 11 bases between them. This CDR3 spans 13 amino acids. This CDR3 reads CSAKAGMNTEAFF. The CDR3 region has the DNA TGCAGTGCAAAGGCCGGCATGAACACTGAAGCTTTCTTT.

This clonotype was seen many times. The V and J genes are TRBV9 and TRBJ2-7; D is uncertain. In germline, CDR1 is SGDLS, CDR2 YYNGEE. The ends were cut back, 3 bases at V and 0 bases at J, with 13 bases in the middle. CDR3 length equals 15 residues. The CDR3 loop reads CASSENVGSSYEQYF. DNA for the CDR3: TGTGCCAGCAGCGAAAACGTCGGCAGCTCCTACGAGCAGTACTTC.

This chain links TRBV7-9 with TRBJ2-7; 9 bases match TRBD2. CDR1 SEHNR and CDR2 FQNEAQ come from the germline V gene (reference sequence). V lost 3 bases, J lost 3 bases, and 12 bases stayed unmatched. The CDR3 runs to 17 residues. The CDR3 DNA reads TGTGCCAGCAGCTTGCGCCGTGGGGGGACTAGCAACTACGAGCAGTACTTC. This sequence encodes CASSLRRGGTSNYEQYF.

This clonotype was detected many times. J is TRBJ2-7 and V is TRBV29-1, with 9 bases identical to TRBD2. After removal of 7 bases from V and 1 base from J, the junction contained 8 bases not matched to a gene. The CDR3 has 14 amino acids. Per germline, CDR1 SQVTM and CDR2 ANQGSEA. The chain's CDR3 is CSASGLAGSYEQYF. CDR3 DNA: TGCAGCGCCTCTGGGCTAGCGGGATCCTACGAGCAGTACTTC.

The genes are TRBV4-1 and TRBJ2-3; 8 bases map to TRBD2. The ends lost 3 bases at V and 0 bases at J; junction bases unmatched: 5. The CDR3 runs 16 residues. From germline, CDR1 is MGHRA and CDR2 YSYEKL. The CDR3 region has the DNA TGCGCCAGCAGCCACCCAAGCGGGGGAAGCACAGATACGCAGTATTTT. Amino acids: CASSHPSGGSTDTQYF.

The table lists this clonotype with many counts. This chain joins TRBV7-2 and TRBJ2-3, with 8 bases lining up with TRBD2. Trimming at V came to 1 base and at J to 4 bases, leaving 13 bases not matched to a gene. This CDR3 is built from 18 residues. Per germline, CDR1 SGHTA and CDR2 FQGNSA. The CDR3 sequence: CASSLVIAGGGVADTQYF. The CDR3 nucleotides read TGTGCCAGCAGCTTAGTGATCGCGGGAGGAGGGGTCGCAGATACGCAGTATTTT.

This clonotype was counted between two and nine times. This chain links TRBV28 with TRBJ1-1; 7 bases line up with TRBD1. Germline values: CDR1 MDHEN, CDR2 SYDVKM. This CDR3 spans 13 amino acids. J lost 0 bases, V lost 7 bases, and 2 bases had no gene match. The CDR3 here is CASNQGVNTEAFF. The CDR3, as DNA: TGTGCCAGCAACCAGGGGGTGAACACTGAAGCTTTCTTT.

In this sample, this clonotype turned up a few times. V is TRBV4-3 and J is TRBJ2-7; D gene ambiguous. With 4 bases removed from V and 0 bases from J, the gap between germline ends came to 10 bases. This CDR3 contains 14 residues. In germline, CDR1 is LGHNA, CDR2 YSLEER. The CDR3 nucleotides are TGCGCCAGCAGCCGATTAGGGCGCTCCTACGAGCAGTACTTC. Protein: CASSRLGRSYEQYF.

This clonotype has more than one count but fewer than ten. The chain employs TRBV27 and TRBJ1-2; D is undetermined. This CDR3 has 15 residues. V was pared by 0 bases and J by 6 bases, with 14 bases between. Per the germline V gene, CDR1 is MNHEY and CDR2 is SMNVEV (reference sequence). In DNA form, the CDR3 reads TGTGCCAGCAGTTTATCTGGTGCCCGGGCGAATGGCTACACCTTC. It translates to CASSLSGARANGYTF.

The chain carries TRBV9 and TRBJ1-2; D is possibly TRBD1 (5 bases). Germline CDR1 SGDLS, CDR2 YYNGEE. The V end was cut by 4 bases, the J end by 5 bases, with 21 bases between. The CDR3 contains 16 residues. CDR3 nucleotide sequence: TGTGCCAGCAGCCTCGGATGGGGGGGAATGGAATATGGCTACACCTTC. Its translation is CASSLGWGGMEYGYTF.

The genes are TRBV13 and TRBJ2-5; TRBD2 is a possible D gene (6 bases). The end of the DNA is better explained by TRBJ2-1, so the J call may be wrong. Germline V gives CDR1 PRHDT, CDR2 FYEKMQ (reference sequence). This CDR3 region has 15 residues. CDR3 DNA sequence: TGTGCCAGCAGCTCCCTGTTAGCGGTCCAAGAGACCCAGTTCTTC. The encoded protein is CASSSLLAVQETQFF.

The J gene is TRBJ2-7, the V gene TRBV25-1; D possibly matches TRBD1 or TRBD2 (6 bases each). The V and J ends lost 8 bases and 0 bases respectively, with 11 bases between them. Germline V gene sequence: CDR1 MGHDK, CDR2 SYGVNS. CDR3 size: 13 residues. CDR3 sequence reads: CASGGTPSYEQYF. The CDR3 coding sequence is TGTGCCAGCGGAGGGACACCCTCCTACGAGCAGTACTTC.

The V and J genes are TRBV6-5 and TRBJ1-6, with D possibly being TRBD1 (5 bases). Germline V CDR1 and CDR2: MNHEY, SVGAGI. The CDR3 totals 13 residues. Trimming pared 4 bases from V and 8 bases from J, leaving 9 bases between. CDR3 DNA sequence: TGTGCCAGCAGTTTAGACAGATATTCACCCCTCCACTTT. This encodes CASSLDRYSPLHF.

This clonotype appeared a few times. V gene TRBV5-1 combines with J gene TRBJ1-1; D is possibly TRBD1 (6 bases). The CDR3 runs to 17 residues. V lost 0 bases and J 4 bases, leaving 19 bases between the germline ends. The germline V gene has CDR1 SGHRS and CDR2 YFSETQ. The CDR3 nucleotides are TGCGCCAGCAGCTTGGAGTTGGGGGCTAACGTTGGCACTGAAGCTTTCTTT. Its translation: CASSLELGANVGTEAFF.

The V and J genes are TRBV28 and TRBJ2-1; 11 nucleotides match TRBD2. The CDR3 is made up of 16 amino acids. Germline CDR1 reads MDHEN; CDR2 reads SYDVKM. Trimming removed 5 bases from V and 7 bases from J; junction bases left unmatched: 10. The CDR3 protein is CASSPPLAGVLNEQFF. DNA for the CDR3: TGTGCCAGCAGTCCACCACTAGCGGGAGTCCTTAATGAGCAGTTCTTC.

Comments on this clonotype: This may be a read error: a much more frequent sequence differs by one nucleotide. The genes are TRBV15 and TRBJ2-1; the D is unclear. The V gene's germline CDR1 is LNHNV and CDR2 YYDKDF (reference sequence). The ends were cut back, 5 bases at V and 13 bases at J, with 15 bases in the middle. The CDR3 is 12 amino acids. The CDR3 spells CATSHQPETQFF. The CDR3 DNA reads as TGTGCCACCAGCCACCAACCGGAGACCCAGTTCTTC. Complete variable domain (other parts from reference TRBV15 and TRBJ2-1): DAMVIQNPRYQVTQFGKPVTLSCSQTLNHNVMYWYQQKSSQAPKLLFHYYDKDFNNEADTPDNFQSRRPNTSFCFLDIRSPGLGDTAMYLCATSHQPETQFFGPGTRLTVL.

This chain connects TRBV25-1 to TRBJ2-1, with no clear D. CDR3 length: 14 amino acids. Between the trimmed V and J ends, which lost 1 base and 5 bases, there was a span of 9 bases. Germline values: CDR1 MGHDK, CDR2 SYGVNS. The CDR3 nucleotides read TGTGCCAGCAGTGAATTTTGGGAAAACAATGAGCAGTTCTTC. It yields the protein CASSEFWENNEQFF.

Of note for this clonotype: One junction end disagrees with the germline gene, perhaps due to a read error. The chain combines TRBV27 with TRBJ2-3; unclear D gene. CDR3 size: 13 residues. Germline-derived CDR1 and CDR2 are MNHEY and SMNVEV (reference sequence). The CDR3 bases are TGTGCCGGCAGTTTAGGACCAATAGATACGCAGTATTTT. Its translation: CAGSLGPIDTQYF.

The V call is TRBV7-2, the J call TRBJ2-5, with TRBD2 identical over 7 bases. Germline CDR1 reads SGHTA; CDR2 reads FQGNSA. The length of the CDR3 is 15 residues. After removal of 4 bases from V and 1 base from J, the junction contained 6 bases not matched to a gene. CDR3 DNA sequence: TGTGCCAGCAGCTCCTGGGGAGGGCCCCAAGAGACCCAGTACTTC. This translates into CASSSWGGPQETQYF. The full variable domain, in which reference TRBV7-2 and TRBJ2-5 provide the parts outside the CDR3, is GAGVSQSPSNKVTEKGKDVELRCDPISGHTALYWYRQSLGQGLEFLIYFQGNSAPDKSGLPSDRFSAERTGGSVSTLTIQRTQQEDSAVYLCASSSWGGPQETQYFGPGTRLLVL.

V is TRBV5-1 and J is TRBJ2-2; D is ambiguous. V was clipped by 1 base and J by 2 bases, with 6 bases between them. The CDR3 spans 14 residues. Germline V gives CDR1 SGHRS, CDR2 YFSETQ. The CDR3 nucleotides are TGCGCCAGCAGCTTGTATAAAAACACCGGGGAGCTGTTTTTT. Protein sequence: CASSLYKNTGELFF.